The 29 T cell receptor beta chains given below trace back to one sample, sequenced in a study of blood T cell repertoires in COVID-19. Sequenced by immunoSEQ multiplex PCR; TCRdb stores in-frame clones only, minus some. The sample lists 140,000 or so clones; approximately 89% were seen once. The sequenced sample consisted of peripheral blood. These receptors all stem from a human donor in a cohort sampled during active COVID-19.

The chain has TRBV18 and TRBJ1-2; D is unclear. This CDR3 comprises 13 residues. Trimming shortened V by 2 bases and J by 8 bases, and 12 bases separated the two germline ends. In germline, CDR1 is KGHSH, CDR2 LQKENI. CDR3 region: CASSPSTPGGYTF. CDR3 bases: TGTGCCAGCTCACCATCAACCCCCGGGGGCTACACCTTC.

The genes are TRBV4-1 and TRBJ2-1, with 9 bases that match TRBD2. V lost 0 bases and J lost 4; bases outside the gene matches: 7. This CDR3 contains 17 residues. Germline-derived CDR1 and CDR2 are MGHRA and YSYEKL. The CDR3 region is CASSQDLSSGGYNEQFF. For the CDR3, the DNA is TGCGCCAGCAGCCAAGACCTTTCCAGCGGGGGGTACAATGAGCAGTTCTTC.

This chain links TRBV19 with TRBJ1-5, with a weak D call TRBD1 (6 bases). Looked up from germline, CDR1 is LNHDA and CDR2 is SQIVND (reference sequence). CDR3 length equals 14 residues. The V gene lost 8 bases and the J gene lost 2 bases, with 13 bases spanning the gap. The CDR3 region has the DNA TGTGCCAGTGATCAGGGGACGGGCAATCAGCCCCAGCATTTT. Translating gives CASDQGTGNQPQHF. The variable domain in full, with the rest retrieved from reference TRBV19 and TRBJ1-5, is DGGITQSPKYLFRKEGQNVTLSCEQNLNHDAMYWYRQDPGQGLRLIYYSQIVNDFQKGDIAEGYSVSREKKESFPLTVTSAQKNPTAFYLCASDQGTGNQPQHFGDGTRLSIL.

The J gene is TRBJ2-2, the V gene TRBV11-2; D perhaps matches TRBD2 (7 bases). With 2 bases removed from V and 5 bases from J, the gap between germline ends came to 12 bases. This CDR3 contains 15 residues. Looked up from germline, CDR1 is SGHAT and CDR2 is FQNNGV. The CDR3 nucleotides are TGTGCCAGCAGCTTACGGGGGGCGCGAACCGGGGAGCTGTTTTTT. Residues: CASSLRGARTGELFF.

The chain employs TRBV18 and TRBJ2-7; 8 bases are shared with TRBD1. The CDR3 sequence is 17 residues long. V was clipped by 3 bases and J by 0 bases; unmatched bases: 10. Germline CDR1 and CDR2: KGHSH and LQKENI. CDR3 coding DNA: TGTGCCAGCTCACCCCAGATTCCGGGACAGGCCTCCTACGAGCAGTACTTC. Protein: CASSPQIPGQASYEQYF.

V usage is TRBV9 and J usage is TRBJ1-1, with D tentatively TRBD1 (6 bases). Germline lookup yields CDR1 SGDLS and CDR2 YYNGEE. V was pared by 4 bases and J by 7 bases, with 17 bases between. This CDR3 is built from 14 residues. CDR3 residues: CASSPDGRGFEAFF. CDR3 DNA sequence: TGTGCCAGCAGCCCAGACGGCAGGGGCTTTGAAGCTTTCTTT.

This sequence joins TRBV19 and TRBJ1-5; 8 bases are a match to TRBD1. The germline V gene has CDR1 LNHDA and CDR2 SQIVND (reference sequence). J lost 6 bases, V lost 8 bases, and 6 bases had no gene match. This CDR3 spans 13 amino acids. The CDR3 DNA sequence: TGTGCCAGTGGCAGGGGGCTCGTTCAGCCCCAGCATTTT. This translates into CASGRGLVQPQHF.

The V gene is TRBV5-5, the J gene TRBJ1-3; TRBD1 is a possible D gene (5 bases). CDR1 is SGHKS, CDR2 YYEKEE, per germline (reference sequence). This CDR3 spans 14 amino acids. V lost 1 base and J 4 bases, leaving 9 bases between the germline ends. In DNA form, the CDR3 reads TGTGCCAGCAGCTTGCCAGGGAACGGAAACACCATATATTTT. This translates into CASSLPGNGNTIYF.

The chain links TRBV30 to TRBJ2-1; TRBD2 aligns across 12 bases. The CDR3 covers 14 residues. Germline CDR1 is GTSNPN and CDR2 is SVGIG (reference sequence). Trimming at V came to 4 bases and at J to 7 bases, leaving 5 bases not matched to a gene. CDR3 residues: CAWNRLAGVNEQFF. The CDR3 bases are TGTGCCTGGAATAGACTAGCGGGGGTAAATGAGCAGTTCTTC.

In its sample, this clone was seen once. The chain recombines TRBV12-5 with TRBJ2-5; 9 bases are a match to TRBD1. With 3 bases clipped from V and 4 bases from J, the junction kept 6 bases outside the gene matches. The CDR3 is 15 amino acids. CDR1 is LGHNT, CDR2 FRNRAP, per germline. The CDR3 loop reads CASGLRTGVRETQYF. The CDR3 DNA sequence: TGTGCTAGTGGTTTAAGGACAGGGGTTCGAGAGACCCAGTACTTC.

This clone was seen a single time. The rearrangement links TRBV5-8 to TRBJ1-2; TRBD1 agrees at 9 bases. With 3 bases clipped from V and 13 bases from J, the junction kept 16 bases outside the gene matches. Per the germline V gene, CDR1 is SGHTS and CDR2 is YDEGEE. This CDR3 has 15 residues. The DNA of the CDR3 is TGTGCCAGCAGCTCGCGACTCCGGGACAGGGTCCGCGGCACCTTC. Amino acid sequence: CASSSRLRDRVRGTF. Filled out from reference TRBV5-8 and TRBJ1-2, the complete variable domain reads EAGVTQSPTHLIKTRGQQATLRCSPISGHTSVYWYQQALGLGLQFLLWYDEGEERNRGNFPPRFSGRQFPNYSSELNVNALELEDSALYLCASSSRLRDRVRGTFGSGTRLTVV.

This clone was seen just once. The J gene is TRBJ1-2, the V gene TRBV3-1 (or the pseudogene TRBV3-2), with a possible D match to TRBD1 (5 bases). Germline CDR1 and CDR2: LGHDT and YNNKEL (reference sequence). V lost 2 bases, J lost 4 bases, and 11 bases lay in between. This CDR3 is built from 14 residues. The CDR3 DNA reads TGTGCCAGCAGCCAACGGGGGACGGGCTATGGCTACACCTTC. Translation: CASSQRGTGYGYTF.

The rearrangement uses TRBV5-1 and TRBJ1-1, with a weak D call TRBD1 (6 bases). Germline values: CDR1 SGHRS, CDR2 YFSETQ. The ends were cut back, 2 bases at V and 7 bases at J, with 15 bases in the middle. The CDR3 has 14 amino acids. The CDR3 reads CASSFLRGHYEAFF. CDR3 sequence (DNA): TGCGCCAGCAGCTTTTTGCGGGGGCATTATGAAGCTTTCTTT.

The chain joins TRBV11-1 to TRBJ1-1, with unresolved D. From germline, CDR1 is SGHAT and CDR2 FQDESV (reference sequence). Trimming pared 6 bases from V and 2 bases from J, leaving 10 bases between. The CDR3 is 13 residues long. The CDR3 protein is CASRREHNTEAFF. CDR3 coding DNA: TGTGCCAGCAGACGGGAGCACAACACTGAAGCTTTCTTT.

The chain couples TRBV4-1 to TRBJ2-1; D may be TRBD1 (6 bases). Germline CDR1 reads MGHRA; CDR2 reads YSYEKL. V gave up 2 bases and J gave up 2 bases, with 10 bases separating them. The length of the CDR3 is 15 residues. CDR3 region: CASSQQQGTYNEQFF. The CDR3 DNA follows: TGCGCCAGCAGCCAACAACAGGGAACCTACAATGAGCAGTTCTTC.

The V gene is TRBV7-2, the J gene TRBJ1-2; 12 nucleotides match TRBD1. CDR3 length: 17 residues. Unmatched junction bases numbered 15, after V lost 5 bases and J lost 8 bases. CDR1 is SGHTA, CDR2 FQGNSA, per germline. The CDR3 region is CASSPDTSGQGAGGYTF. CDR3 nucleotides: TGTGCCAGCAGCCCAGACACGTCGGGACAGGGGGCGGGAGGCTACACCTTC.

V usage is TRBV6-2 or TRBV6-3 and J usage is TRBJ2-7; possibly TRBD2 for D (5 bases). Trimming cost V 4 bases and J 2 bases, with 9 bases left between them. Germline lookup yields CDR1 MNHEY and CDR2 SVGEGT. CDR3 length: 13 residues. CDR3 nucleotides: TGTGCCAGCAGTTCGACTAACACCTACGAGCAGTACTTC. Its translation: CASSSTNTYEQYF.

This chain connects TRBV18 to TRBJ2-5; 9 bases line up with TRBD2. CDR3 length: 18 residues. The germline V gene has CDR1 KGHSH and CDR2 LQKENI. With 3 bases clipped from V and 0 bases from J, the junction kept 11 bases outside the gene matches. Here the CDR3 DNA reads TGTGCCAGCTCACCCGACCGGAGGACTAGCGAGCACCAAGAGACCCAGTACTTC. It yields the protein CASSPDRRTSEHQETQYF.

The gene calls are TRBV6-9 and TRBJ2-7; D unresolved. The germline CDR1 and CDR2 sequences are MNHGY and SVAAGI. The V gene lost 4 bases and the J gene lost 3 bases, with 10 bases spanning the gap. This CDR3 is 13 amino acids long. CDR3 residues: CASSSISGYEQYF. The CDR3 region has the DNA TGTGCCAGCAGTTCAATATCAGGCTACGAGCAGTACTTC.

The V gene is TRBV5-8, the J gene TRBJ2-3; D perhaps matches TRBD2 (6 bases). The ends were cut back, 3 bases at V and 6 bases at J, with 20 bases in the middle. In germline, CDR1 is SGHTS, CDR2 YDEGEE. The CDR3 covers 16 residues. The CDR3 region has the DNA TGTGCCAGCAGCTGGGGGGAAGGGTCCGTCCGGGATACGCAGTATTTT. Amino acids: CASSWGEGSVRDTQYF.

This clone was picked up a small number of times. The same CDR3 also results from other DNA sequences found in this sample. DNA of the CDR3: TGCGCCAGCAGCTTGGACAGGGGGAACACTGAAGCTTTCTTT. Translation gives CASSLDRGNTEAFF. The chain links TRBV5-1 to TRBJ1-1; 7 bases match TRBD1. The CDR3 extends over 14 amino acids. Unmatched junction bases numbered 0, after V lost 0 bases and J lost 1 base. Looked up from germline, CDR1 is SGHRS and CDR2 is YFSETQ.

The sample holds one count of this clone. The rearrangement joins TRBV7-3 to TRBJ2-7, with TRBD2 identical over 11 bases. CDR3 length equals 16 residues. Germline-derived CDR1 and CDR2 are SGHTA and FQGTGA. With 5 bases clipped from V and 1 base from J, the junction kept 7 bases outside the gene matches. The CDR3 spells CASSASGTSGSYEQYF. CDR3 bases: TGTGCCAGCAGCGCTTCCGGGACTAGCGGTTCCTACGAGCAGTACTTC.

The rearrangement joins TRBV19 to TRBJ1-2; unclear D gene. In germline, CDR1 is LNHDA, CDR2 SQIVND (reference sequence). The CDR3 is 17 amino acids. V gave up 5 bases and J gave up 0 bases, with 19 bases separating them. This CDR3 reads CASSSHGSLTSNYGYTF. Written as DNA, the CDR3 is TGTGCCAGTAGTTCCCACGGGAGCCTAACCTCTAACTATGGCTACACCTTC.

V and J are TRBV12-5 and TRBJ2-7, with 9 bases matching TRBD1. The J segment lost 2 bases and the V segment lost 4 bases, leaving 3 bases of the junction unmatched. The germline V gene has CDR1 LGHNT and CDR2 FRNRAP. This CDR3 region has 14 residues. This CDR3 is CASGYGTGTYEQYF. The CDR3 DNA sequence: TGTGCTAGTGGTTACGGGACAGGGACCTACGAGCAGTACTTC.

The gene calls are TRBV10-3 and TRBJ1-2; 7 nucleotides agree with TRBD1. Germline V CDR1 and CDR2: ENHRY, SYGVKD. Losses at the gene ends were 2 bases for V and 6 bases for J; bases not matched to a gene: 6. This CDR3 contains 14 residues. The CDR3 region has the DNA TGTGCCATCAGTGAGGACAGGGAAGGGGATGGCTACACCTTC. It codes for CAISEDREGDGYTF.

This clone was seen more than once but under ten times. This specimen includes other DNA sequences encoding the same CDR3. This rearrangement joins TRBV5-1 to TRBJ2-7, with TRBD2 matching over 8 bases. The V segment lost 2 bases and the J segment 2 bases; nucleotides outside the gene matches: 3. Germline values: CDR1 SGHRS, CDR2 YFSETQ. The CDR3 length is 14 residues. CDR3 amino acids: CASSFSGGTYEQYF. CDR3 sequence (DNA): TGCGCCAGCAGCTTCAGCGGGGGAACCTACGAGCAGTACTTC.

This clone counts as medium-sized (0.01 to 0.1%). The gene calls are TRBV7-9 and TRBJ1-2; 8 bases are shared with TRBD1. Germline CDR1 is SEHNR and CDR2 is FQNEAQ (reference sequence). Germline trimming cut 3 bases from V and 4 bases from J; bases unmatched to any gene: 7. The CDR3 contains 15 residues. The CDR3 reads CASSLRTGTGYGYTF. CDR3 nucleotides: TGTGCCAGCAGCTTGCGGACAGGGACGGGCTATGGCTACACCTTC. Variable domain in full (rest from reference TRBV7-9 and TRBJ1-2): DTGVSQNPRHKITKRGQNVTFRCDPISEHNRLYWYRQTLGQGPEFLTYFQNEAQLEKSRLLSDRFSAERPKGSFSTLEIQRTEQGDSAMYLCASSLRTGTGYGYTFGSGTRLTVV.

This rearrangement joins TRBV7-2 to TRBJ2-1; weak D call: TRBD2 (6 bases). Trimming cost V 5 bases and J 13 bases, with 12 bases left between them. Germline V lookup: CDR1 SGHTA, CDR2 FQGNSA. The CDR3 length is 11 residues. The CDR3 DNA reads TGTGCCAGCAGCCTAGGGCGGGAACAGTTCTTC. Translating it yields CASSLGREQFF.

CDR3: CASSPGLSRGNYGYTF. DNA of the CDR3: TGCGCCAGCAGCCCTGGCCTTAGCAGGGGGAACTATGGCTACACCTTC. The chain links TRBV4-3 to TRBJ1-2; TRBD1 agrees at 7 bases. The CDR3 totals 16 residues. Germline lookup yields CDR1 LGHNA and CDR2 YSLEER. J lost 2 bases, V lost 4 bases, and 10 bases had no gene match.